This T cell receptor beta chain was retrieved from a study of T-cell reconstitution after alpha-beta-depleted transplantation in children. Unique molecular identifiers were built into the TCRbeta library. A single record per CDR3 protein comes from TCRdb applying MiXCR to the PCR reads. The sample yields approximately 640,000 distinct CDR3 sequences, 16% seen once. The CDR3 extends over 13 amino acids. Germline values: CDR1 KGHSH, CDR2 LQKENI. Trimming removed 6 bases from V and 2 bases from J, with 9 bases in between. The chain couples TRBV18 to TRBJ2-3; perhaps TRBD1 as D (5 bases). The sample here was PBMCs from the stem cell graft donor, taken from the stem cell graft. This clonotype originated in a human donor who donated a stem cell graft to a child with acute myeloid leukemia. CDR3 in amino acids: CASSPGFTDTQYF. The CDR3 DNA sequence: TGTGCCAGCTCGCCAGGGTTCACAGATACGCAGTATTTT.